This TCR beta chain originates from a study of blood T cell repertoires in COVID-19. Overall study: The origin of the acute and convalescent COVID-19 samples was the United States, Italy and Spain. PBMCs, B-cell-depleted T cells, or T cells were the source of the cDNA or gDNA that made up the material.

V was clipped by 1 base and J by 8 bases, with 14 bases between them. CDR3 length: 15 amino acids. Germline V gene lookup returns CDR1 SNHLY and CDR2 FYNNEI. Original methodology: Nucleated cell number was recorded as an estimate derived from reference gene primer amplification. The protocol was immunoSEQ multiplex PCR, while the TCRdb copy is restricted to in-frame clones and leaves out a portion. D and trimming come from the DNA, and the V and J calls and clone size come from that table. The data show over 200,000 clones, roughly nine tenths seen once. The origin of this receptor is a middle-aged man with active or convalescent COVID-19. The sequenced sample was peripheral blood. This chain uses TRBV2 with TRBJ1-4; unclear D gene. CDR3 sequence (DNA): TGTGCCAGCAGTGAAGGGGGAGCGTACGAGGAAAAACTGTTTTTT. Amino acid sequence: CASSEGGAYEEKLFF. Using reference TRBV2 and TRBJ1-4 for the parts outside the CDR3, the full variable domain is EPEVTQTPSHQVTQMGQEVILRCVPISNHLYFYWYRQILGQKVEFLVSFYNNEISEKSEIFDDQFSVERPDGSNFTLKIRSTKLEDSAMYFCASSEGGAYEEKLFFGSGTQLSVL.